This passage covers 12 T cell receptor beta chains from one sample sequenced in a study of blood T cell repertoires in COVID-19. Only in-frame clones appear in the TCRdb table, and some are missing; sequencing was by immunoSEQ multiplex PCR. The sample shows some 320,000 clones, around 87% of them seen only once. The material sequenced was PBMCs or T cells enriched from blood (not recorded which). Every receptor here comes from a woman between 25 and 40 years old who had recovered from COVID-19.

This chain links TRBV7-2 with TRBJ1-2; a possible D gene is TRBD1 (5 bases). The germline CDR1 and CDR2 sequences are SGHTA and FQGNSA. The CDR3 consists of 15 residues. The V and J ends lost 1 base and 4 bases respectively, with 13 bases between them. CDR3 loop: CASSLEVQGGYGYTF. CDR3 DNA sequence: TGTGCCAGCAGCTTAGAGGTGCAGGGTGGCTATGGCTACACCTTC. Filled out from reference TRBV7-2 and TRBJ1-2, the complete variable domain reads GAGVSQSPSNKVTEKGKDVELRCDPISGHTALYWYRQSLGQGLEFLIYFQGNSAPDKSGLPSDRFSAERTGGSVSTLTIQRTQQEDSAVYLCASSLEVQGGYGYTFGSGTRLTVV.

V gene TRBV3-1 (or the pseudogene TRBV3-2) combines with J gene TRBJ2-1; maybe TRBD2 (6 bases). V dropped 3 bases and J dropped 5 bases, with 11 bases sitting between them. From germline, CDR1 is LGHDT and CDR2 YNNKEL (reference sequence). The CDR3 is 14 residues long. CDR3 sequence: CASSHRLVNNEQFF. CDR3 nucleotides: TGTGCCAGCAGCCACAGACTAGTCAACAATGAGCAGTTCTTC.

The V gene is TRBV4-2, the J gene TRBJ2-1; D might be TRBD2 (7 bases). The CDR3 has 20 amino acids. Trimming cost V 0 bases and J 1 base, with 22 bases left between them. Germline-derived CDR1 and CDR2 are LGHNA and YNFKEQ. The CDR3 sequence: CASSQERGGGILESYNEQFF. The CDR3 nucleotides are TGTGCCAGCAGCCAAGAAAGGGGCGGGGGCATTCTGGAATCCTACAATGAGCAGTTCTTC.

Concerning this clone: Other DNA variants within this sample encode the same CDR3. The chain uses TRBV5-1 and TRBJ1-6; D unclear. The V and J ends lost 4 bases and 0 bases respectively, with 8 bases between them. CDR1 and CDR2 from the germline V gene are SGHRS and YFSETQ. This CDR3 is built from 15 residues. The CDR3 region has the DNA TGCGCCAGCAGCCTGGGGAGCTCCTATAATTCACCCCTCCACTTT. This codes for CASSLGSSYNSPLHF.

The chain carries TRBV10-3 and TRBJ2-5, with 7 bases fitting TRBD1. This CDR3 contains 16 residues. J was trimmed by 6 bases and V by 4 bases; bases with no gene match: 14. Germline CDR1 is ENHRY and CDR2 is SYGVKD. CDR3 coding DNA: TGTGCCATCAGTGTGGGTGGGGACAGTGCCAGAAAGACCCAGTACTTC. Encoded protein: CAISVGGDSARKTQYF.

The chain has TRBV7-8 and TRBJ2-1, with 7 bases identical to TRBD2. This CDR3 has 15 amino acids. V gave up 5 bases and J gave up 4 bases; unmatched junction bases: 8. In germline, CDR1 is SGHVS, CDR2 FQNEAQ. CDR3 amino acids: CASSQTGGYYNEQFF. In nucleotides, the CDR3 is TGTGCCAGCAGCCAGACCGGGGGGTATTACAATGAGCAGTTCTTC.

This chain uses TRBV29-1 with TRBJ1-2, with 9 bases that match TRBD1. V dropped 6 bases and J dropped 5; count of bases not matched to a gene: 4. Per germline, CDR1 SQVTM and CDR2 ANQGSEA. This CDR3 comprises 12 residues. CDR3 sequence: CSVGQGQYGYTF. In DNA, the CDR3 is TGCAGCGTAGGACAGGGGCAGTATGGCTACACCTTC.

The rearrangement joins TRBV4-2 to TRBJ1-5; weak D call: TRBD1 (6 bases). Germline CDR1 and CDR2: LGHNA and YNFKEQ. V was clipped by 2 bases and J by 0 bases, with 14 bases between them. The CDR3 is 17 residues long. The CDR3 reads CASSQQAGQFSNQPQHF. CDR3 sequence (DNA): TGTGCCAGCAGCCAACAGGCCGGACAGTTTAGCAATCAGCCCCAGCATTTT.

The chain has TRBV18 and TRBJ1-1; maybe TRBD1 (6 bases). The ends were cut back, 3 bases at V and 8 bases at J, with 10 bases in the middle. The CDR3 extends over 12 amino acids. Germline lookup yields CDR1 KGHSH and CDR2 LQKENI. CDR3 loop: CASSPSGTEAFF. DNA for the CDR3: TGTGCCAGCTCACCCTCCGGGACAGAAGCTTTCTTT.

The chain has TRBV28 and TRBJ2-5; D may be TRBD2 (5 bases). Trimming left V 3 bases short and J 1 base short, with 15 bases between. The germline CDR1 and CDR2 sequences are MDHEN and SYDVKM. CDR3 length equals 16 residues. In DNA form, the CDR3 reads TGTGCCAGCAGTTTTCCCCGACTAACCAGCCAAGAGACCCAGTACTTC. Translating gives CASSFPRLTSQETQYF.

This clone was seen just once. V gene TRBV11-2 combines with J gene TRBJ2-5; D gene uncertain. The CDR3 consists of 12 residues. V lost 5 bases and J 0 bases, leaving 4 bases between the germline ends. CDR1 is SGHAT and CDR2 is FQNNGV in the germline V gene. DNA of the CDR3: TGTGCCAGCAGCCAGTACCAAGAGACCCAGTACTTC. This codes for CASSQYQETQYF.

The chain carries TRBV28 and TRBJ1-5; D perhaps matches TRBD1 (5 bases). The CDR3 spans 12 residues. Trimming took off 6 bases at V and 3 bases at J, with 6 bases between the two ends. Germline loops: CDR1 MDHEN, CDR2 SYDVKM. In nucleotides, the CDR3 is TGTGCCAGCAGACAGGACAATCAGCCCCAGCATTTT. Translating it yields CASRQDNQPQHF.